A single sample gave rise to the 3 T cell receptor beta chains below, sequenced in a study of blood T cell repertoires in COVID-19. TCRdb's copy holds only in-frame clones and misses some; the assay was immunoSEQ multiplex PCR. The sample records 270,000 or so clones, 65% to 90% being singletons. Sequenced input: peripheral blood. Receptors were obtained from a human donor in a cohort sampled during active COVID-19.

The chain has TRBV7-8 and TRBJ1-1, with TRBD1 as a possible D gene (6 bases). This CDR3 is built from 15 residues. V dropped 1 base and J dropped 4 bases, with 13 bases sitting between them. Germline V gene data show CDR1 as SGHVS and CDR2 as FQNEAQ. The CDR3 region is CASSLVTGLGTEAFF. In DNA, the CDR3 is TGTGCCAGCAGCTTAGTTACAGGGTTGGGCACTGAAGCTTTCTTT.

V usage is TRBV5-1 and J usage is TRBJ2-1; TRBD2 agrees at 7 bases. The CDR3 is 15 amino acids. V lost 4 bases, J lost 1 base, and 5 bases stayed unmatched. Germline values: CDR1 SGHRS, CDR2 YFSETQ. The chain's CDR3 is CASSTLAASYNEQFF. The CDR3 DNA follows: TGCGCCAGCAGCACCCTAGCGGCGTCCTACAATGAGCAGTTCTTC.

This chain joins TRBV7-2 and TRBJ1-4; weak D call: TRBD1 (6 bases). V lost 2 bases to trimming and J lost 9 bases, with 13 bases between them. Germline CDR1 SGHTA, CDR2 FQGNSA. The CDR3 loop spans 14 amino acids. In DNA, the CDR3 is TGTGCCAGCAGCTTATCCACAGGGAGCAAAAAACTGTTTTTT. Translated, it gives CASSLSTGSKKLFF.